This T cell receptor beta chain was documented in a study of Graves' ophthalmopathy and Graves' hyperthyroidism. Findings of the study overall: Most clonotypes expanded in thyroid above 0.001 frequency were present in blood too.

The V end lost 4 bases, the J end lost 5 bases, and 11 bases lay between the germline ends. The CDR3 has 13 residues. Amplification of the TCR beta CDR3 regions used RNA transcripts (as template). HTBI primers served in a first-round RT-PCR, which a second-round multiplex PCR followed. MiXCR, applied by TCRdb to the multiplex PCR reads, yields one record per CDR3 protein. Of 600,000 to 700,000 distinct CDR3 sequences in the sample, under 50% are singletons; the top ten hold about 3.3%. This clonotype was seen ten or more times. The antigen is unknown. Excluded were patients with other autoimmune diseases, uncontrolled infections, pregnancy or lactation.

The TCR originated in an adult man with Graves' ophthalmopathy. The sequenced sample was peripheral blood. The chain couples TRBV12-3 or TRBV12-4 to TRBJ1-1; no firm D call. The CDR3 sequence is CASSYRGRTEAFF. CDR3 DNA sequence: TGTGCCAGCAGTTACCGGGGAAGGACTGAAGCTTTCTTT.